This TCR beta chain is from a study of blood T cell repertoires in COVID-19. Original analysis: Amplifying reference gene primers gave estimates of nucleated cell counts. Assay: immunoSEQ multiplex PCR; the TCRdb copy retains only in-frame clones and omits some. V, J and clone size are taken as reported in that table, and D and trimming were inferred from the DNA itself. The profile shows fewer than 350,000 clones, 75% to 95% of them singletons. This CDR3 comprises 14 residues. Germline CDR1 and CDR2: LNHNV and YYDKDF (reference sequence). Trimming pared 0 bases from V and 1 base from J, leaving 7 bases between.

The chain couples TRBV15 to TRBJ2-7, with TRBD2 as a possible D gene (6 bases). The clonotype comes from a woman aged 25 to 39 with COVID-19, enrolled during active disease. The sequencing input was peripheral blood. In DNA form, the CDR3 reads TGTGCCACCAGCAGAGATAGCGGATCCTACGAGCAGTACTTC. It codes for CATSRDSGSYEQYF. Complete variable domain (other parts from reference TRBV15 and TRBJ2-7): DAMVIQNPRYQVTQFGKPVTLSCSQTLNHNVMYWYQQKSSQAPKLLFHYYDKDFNNEADTPDNFQSRRPNTSFCFLDIRSPGLGDTAMYLCATSRDSGSYEQYFGPGTRLTVT.